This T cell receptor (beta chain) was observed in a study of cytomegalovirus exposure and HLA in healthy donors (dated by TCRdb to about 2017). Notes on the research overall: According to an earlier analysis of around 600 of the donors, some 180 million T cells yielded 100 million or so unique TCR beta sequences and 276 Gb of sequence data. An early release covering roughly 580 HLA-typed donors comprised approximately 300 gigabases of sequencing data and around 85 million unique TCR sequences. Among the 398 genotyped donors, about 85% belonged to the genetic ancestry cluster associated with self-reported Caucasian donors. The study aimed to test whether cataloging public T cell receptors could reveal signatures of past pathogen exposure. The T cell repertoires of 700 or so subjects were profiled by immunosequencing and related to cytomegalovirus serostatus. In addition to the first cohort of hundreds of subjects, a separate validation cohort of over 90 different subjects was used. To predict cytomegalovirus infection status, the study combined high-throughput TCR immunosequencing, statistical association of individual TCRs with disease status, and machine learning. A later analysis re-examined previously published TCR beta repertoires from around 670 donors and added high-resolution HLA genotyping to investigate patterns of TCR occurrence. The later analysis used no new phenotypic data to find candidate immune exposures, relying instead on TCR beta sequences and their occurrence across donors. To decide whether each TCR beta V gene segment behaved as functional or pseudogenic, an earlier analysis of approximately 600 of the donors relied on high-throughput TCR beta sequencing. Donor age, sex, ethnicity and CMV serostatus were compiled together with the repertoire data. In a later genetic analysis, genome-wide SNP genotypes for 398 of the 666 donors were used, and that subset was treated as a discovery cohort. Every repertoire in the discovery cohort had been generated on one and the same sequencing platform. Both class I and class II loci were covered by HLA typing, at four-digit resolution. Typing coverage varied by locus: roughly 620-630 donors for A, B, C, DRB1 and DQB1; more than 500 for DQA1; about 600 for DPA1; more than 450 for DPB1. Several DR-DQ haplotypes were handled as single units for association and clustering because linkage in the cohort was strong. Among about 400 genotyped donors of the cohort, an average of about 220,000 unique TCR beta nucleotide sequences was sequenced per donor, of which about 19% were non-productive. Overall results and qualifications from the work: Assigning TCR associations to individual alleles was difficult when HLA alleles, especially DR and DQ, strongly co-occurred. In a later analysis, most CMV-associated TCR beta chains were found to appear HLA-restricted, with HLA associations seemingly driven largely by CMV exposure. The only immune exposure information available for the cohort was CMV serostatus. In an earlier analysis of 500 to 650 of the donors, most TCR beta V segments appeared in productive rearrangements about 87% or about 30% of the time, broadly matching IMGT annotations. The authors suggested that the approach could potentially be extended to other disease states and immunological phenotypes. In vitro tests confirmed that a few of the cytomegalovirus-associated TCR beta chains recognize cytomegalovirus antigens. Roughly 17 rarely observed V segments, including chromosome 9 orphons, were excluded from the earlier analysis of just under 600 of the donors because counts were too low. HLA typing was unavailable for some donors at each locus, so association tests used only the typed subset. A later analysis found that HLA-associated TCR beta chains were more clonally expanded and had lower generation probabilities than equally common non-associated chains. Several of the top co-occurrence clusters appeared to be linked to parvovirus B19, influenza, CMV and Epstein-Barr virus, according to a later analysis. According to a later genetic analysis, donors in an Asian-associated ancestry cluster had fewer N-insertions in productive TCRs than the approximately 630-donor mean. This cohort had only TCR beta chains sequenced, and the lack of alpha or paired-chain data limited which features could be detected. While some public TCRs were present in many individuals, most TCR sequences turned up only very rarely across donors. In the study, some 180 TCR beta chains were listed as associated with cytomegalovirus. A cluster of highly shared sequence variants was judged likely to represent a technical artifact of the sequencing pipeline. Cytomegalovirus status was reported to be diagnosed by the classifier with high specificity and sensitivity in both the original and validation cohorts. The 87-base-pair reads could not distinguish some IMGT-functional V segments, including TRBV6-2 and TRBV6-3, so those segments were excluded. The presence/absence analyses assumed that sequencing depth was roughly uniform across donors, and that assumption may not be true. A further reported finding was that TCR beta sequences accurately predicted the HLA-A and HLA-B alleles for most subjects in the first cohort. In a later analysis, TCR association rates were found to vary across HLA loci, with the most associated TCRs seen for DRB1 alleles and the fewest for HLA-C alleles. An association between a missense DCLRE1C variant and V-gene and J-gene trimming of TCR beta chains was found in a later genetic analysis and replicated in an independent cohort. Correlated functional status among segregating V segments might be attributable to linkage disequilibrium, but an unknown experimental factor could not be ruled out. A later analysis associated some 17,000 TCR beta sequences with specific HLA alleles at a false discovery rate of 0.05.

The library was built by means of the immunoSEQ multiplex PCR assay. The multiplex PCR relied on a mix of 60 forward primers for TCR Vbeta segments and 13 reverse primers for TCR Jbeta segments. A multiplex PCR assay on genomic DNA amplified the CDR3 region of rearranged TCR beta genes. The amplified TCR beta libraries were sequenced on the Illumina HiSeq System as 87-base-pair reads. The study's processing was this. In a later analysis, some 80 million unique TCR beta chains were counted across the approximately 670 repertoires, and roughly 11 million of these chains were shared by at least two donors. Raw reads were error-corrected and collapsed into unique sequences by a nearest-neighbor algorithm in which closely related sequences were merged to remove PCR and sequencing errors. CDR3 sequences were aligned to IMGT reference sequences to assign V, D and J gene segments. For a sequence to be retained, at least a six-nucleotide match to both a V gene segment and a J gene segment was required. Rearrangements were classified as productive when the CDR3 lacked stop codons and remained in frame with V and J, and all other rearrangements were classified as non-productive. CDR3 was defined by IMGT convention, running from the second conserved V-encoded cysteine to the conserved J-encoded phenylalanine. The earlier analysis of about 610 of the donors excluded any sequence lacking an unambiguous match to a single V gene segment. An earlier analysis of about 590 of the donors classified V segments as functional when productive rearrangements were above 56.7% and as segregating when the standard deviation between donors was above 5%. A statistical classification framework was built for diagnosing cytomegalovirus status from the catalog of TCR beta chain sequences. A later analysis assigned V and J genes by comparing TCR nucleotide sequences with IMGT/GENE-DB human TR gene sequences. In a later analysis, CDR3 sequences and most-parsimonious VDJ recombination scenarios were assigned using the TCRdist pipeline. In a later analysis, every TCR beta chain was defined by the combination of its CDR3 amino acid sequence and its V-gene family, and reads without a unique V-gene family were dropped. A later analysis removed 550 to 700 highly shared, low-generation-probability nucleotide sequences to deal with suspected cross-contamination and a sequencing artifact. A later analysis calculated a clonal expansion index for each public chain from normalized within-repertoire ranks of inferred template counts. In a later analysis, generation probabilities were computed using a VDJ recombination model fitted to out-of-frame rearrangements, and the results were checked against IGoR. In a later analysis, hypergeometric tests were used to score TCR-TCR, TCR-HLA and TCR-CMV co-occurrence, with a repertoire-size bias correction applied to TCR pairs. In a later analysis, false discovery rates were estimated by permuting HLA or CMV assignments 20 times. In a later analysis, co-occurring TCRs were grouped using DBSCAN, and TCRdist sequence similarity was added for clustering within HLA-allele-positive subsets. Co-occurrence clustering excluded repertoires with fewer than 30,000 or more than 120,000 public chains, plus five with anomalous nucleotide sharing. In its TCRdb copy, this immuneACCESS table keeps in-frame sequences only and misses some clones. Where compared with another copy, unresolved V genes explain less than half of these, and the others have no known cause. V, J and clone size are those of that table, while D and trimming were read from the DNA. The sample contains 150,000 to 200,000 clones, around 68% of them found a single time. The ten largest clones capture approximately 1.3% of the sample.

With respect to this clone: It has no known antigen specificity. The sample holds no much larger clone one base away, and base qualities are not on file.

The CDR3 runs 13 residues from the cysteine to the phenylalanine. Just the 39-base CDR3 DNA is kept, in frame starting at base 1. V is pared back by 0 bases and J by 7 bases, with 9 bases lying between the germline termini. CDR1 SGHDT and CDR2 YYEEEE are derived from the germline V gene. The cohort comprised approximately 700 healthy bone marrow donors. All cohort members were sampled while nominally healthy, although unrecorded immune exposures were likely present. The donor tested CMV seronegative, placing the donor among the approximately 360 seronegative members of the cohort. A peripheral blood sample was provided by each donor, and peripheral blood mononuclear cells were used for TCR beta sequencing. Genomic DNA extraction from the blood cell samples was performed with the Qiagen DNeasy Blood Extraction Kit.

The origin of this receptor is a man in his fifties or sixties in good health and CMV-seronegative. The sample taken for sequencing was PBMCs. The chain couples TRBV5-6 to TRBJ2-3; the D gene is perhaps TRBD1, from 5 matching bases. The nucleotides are TGTGCCAGCAGCTTGGTAGGGGATAATACGCAGTATTTT. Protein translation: CASSLVGDNTQYF.